One sample yielded the 18 T cell receptor beta chains listed below, sequenced in a study of T cell changes during pregnancy in multiple sclerosis. This table comes from immunoSEQ multiplex PCR, and its TCRdb copy is limited to in-frame clones, with some not included. The repertoire holds 50,000 to 70,000 clones, with roughly 91% as singletons. The material sequenced was CD8+ T cells from peripheral blood mononuclear cells, taken before pregnancy. Every receptor here comes from a female donor with multiple sclerosis, enrolled in a pregnancy study.

V and J are TRBV27 and TRBJ2-7, with 7 positions matching TRBD1. Germline-derived CDR1 and CDR2 are MNHEY and SMNVEV (reference sequence). This CDR3 is 14 amino acids long. V was clipped by 0 bases and J by 2 bases; unmatched bases: 1. The CDR3 loop is CASSLSQGAYEQYF. For the CDR3, the DNA is TGTGCCAGCAGTTTATCCCAGGGGGCCTACGAGCAGTACTTC.

The gene calls are TRBV19 and TRBJ2-3; 15 bases match TRBD2. Germline assignment: CDR1 LNHDA and CDR2 SQIVND (reference sequence). After removal of 6 bases from V and 6 bases from J, the junction contained 13 bases not matched to a gene. The CDR3 extends over 18 amino acids. The CDR3 is CASSGTSGGPTILDTQYF. The CDR3 coding sequence is TGTGCCAGTAGCGGGACTAGCGGGGGGCCTACTATACTGGATACGCAGTATTTT.

This clone has more than one count but fewer than ten. The CDR3 loop reads CASSQDGNSPLHF. The CDR3 DNA follows: TGCGCCAGCAGCCAAGACGGGAATTCACCCCTCCACTTT. The V gene is TRBV4-1, the J gene TRBJ1-6; D unresolved. This CDR3 is 13 amino acids long. Trimming shortened V by 0 bases and J by 7 bases, and 4 bases separated the two germline ends. Per germline, CDR1 MGHRA and CDR2 YSYEKL.

J is TRBJ2-7 and V is TRBV7-9, with TRBD2 matching 12 bases. This CDR3 comprises 18 residues. Losses at the gene ends were 1 base for V and 3 bases for J; bases not matched to a gene: 10. Per the germline V gene, CDR1 is SEHNR and CDR2 is FQNEAQ (reference sequence). The DNA for the CDR3 is TGTGCCAGCAGCTTAGTTCGGACTAGCGGGGAAACCTACTACGAGCAGTACTTC. It yields the protein CASSLVRTSGETYYEQYF.

For the CDR3, the DNA is TGCGCCAGCAGCCCGGGTCCGGGACAGGGAGATTTCCAGCCCCAGCATTTT. This gives the protein CASSPGPGQGDFQPQHF. The chain has TRBV5-1 and TRBJ1-5; 9 positions agree with TRBD1. This CDR3 has 17 residues. Germline V CDR1 and CDR2: SGHRS, YFSETQ. J lost 7 bases, V lost 4 bases, and 15 bases had no gene match.

The rearrangement links TRBV4-2 to TRBJ2-6; TRBD2 is a possible D gene (6 bases). V shed 1 base and J shed 4 bases, with 11 bases lying between them. The CDR3 consists of 16 residues. Per the germline V gene, CDR1 is LGHNA and CDR2 is YNFKEQ. CDR3 residues: CASSQAWGEGANVLTF. The CDR3 DNA reads TGTGCCAGCAGCCAAGCTTGGGGGGAAGGGGCCAACGTCCTGACTTTC.

This clone appeared a few times. The J gene is TRBJ1-6, the V gene TRBV28; 9 bases match TRBD1. Germline CDR1 and CDR2: MDHEN and SYDVKM. The CDR3 totals 16 residues. The V and J ends lost 3 bases and 9 bases, in that order; junction bases with no gene match: 9. The CDR3 DNA follows: TGTGCCAGCAGTTTTGGGGGACAGGGTCTTCGTTCACCCCTCCACTTT. This translates into CASSFGGQGLRSPLHF.

V gene TRBV5-4 combines with J gene TRBJ1-1; the D is unclear. Germline V CDR1 and CDR2: SGHNT, YYREEE (reference sequence). This CDR3 has 12 amino acids. Trimming removed 4 bases at V and 5 bases at J, with 9 bases between. The DNA for the CDR3 is TGTGCCAGCAGCCACGGTCCGACTGAAGCTTTCTTT. It translates to CASSHGPTEAFF.

V gene TRBV13 combines with J gene TRBJ1-2; D not certain. Trimming pared 0 bases from V and 5 bases from J, leaving 7 bases between. This CDR3 is 13 amino acids long. Germline CDR1 PRHDT, CDR2 FYEKMQ (reference sequence). In DNA, the CDR3 is TGTGCCAGCAGCTTAGGACACCCGTATGGCTACACCTTC. Translating gives CASSLGHPYGYTF. The entire variable domain, with the rest obtained from reference TRBV13 and TRBJ1-2, is as follows: AAGVIQSPRHLIKEKRETATLKCYPIPRHDTVYWYQQGPGQDPQFLISFYEKMQSDKGSIPDRFSAQQFSDYHSELNMSSLELGDSALYFCASSLGHPYGYTFGSGTRLTVV.

The rearrangement links TRBV27 to TRBJ2-2; D uncertain. Germline V gene lookup returns CDR1 MNHEY and CDR2 SMNVEV (reference sequence). Trimming took 5 bases from V and 1 from J, leaving 5 bases between them. The CDR3 is 13 amino acids. The CDR3 protein is CASSPWNTGELFF. As DNA, the CDR3 is TGTGCCAGCAGTCCTTGGAACACCGGGGAGCTGTTTTTT.

The chain joins TRBV13 to TRBJ2-1; D is unclear. The V gene lost 5 bases and the J gene lost 4 bases, with 15 bases spanning the gap. This CDR3 is 15 amino acids long. Germline CDR1 and CDR2: PRHDT and FYEKMQ (reference sequence). DNA for the CDR3: TGTGCCAGCAGCCCGTCCGGGTCTTTATACAATGAGCAGTTCTTC. Translated: CASSPSGSLYNEQFF. The whole variable domain, remainder taken from reference TRBV13 and TRBJ2-1, is AAGVIQSPRHLIKEKRETATLKCYPIPRHDTVYWYQQGPGQDPQFLISFYEKMQSDKGSIPDRFSAQQFSDYHSELNMSSLELGDSALYFCASSPSGSLYNEQFFGPGTRLTVL.

The chain links TRBV5-6 to TRBJ2-5; no clear D. Germline assignment: CDR1 SGHDT and CDR2 YYEEEE. Trimming took off 4 bases at V and 5 bases at J, with 12 bases between the two ends. The CDR3 loop spans 13 amino acids. The CDR3, as DNA: TGTGCCAGCAGCGGAGTCCCAGCGGAGACCCAGTACTTC. This translates into CASSGVPAETQYF.

This chain uses TRBV7-3 with TRBJ2-3, with 7 bases matching TRBD1. Per the germline V gene, CDR1 is SGHTA and CDR2 is FQGTGA. With 5 bases clipped from V and 4 bases from J, the junction kept 3 bases outside the gene matches. This CDR3 region has 13 residues. CDR3 in DNA: TGTGCCAGCAGCCTACAGGGGTCAGATACGCAGTATTTT. As protein: CASSLQGSDTQYF. Based on the CDR3 plus reference TRBV7-3 and TRBJ2-3, the full variable domain is GAGVSQTPSNKVTEKGKYVELRCDPISGHTALYWYRQSLGQGPEFLIYFQGTGAADDSGLPNDRFFAVRPEGSVSTLKIQRTERGDSAVYLCASSLQGSDTQYFGPGTRLTVL.

A single count supports this clone. The chain is built from TRBV15 and TRBJ1-1, with TRBD1 matching over 8 bases. Unmatched junction bases numbered 3, after V lost 3 bases and J lost 3 bases. Germline V gives CDR1 LNHNV, CDR2 YYDKDF (reference sequence). This CDR3 is 14 amino acids long. The CDR3 is CATSRTGVYTEAFF. CDR3 nucleotide sequence: TGTGCCACCAGCAGGACAGGGGTATACACTGAAGCTTTCTTT.

This clone was recorded a few times. The V and J genes are TRBV12-5 and TRBJ1-1; 8 bases map to TRBD1. The CDR3 runs to 13 residues. CDR1 LGHNT and CDR2 FRNRAP come from the germline V gene. V was pared by 1 base and J by 8 bases, with 3 bases of the junction left unmatched. CDR3 DNA: TGTGCTAGTGGTTTGGCAGGGGGCTGGGAAGCTTTCTTT. The encoded protein is CASGLAGGWEAFF.

This chain links TRBV15 with TRBJ2-7, with 10 bases fitting TRBD2. After removal of 2 bases from V and 2 bases from J, the junction contained 9 bases not matched to a gene. The CDR3 consists of 17 residues. Germline V CDR1 and CDR2: LNHNV, YYDKDF (reference sequence). This CDR3 is CATSRTTLAGEAYEQYF. For the CDR3, the DNA is TGTGCCACCAGCAGAACCACGCTAGCGGGGGAAGCCTACGAGCAGTACTTC.

The chain has TRBV27 and TRBJ1-1, with 8 bases matching TRBD1. This CDR3 is built from 14 residues. Trimming took 2 bases from V and 7 from J; bases not matched to a gene: 6. The V gene's germline CDR1 is MNHEY and CDR2 SMNVEV (reference sequence). CDR3 bases: TGTGCCAGCAGTTTAGGGACAGGAGCTTTTGAAGCTTTCTTT. This codes for CASSLGTGAFEAFF.

The chain carries TRBV13 and TRBJ1-5; D remains unclear. Trimming removed 3 bases at V and 0 bases at J, with 6 bases between. This CDR3 has 14 amino acids. Germline CDR1 and CDR2: PRHDT and FYEKMQ (reference sequence). The CDR3 nucleotides read TGTGCCAGCAGCTTGGGAGTTAGCAATCAGCCCCAGCATTTT. It translates to CASSLGVSNQPQHF.